The 15 T cell receptor beta chains presented below share a single source sample, sequenced in a study of control samples from healthy donors and cancer patients. Libraries were prepared by immunoSEQ multiplex PCR; TCRdb keeps only in-frame clonotypes and omits some of them. The table lists some 200,000 clones, 90% to 95% of them singletons, with 1.5% in the top ten. The specimen sequenced was blood. The source of these receptors is a man in his forties or fifties in good health.

The gene calls are TRBV24-1 and TRBJ2-7; D perhaps matches TRBD1 (6 bases). V lost 7 bases to trimming and J lost 1 base, with 10 bases between them. Germline lookup yields CDR1 KGHDR and CDR2 SFDVKD. The CDR3 consists of 13 residues. The CDR3 DNA follows: TGTGCCACCAGGGGGGACACTTCCTACGAGCAGTACTTC. It specifies CATRGDTSYEQYF.

V usage is TRBV6-5 and J usage is TRBJ1-1, with no clear D. This CDR3 spans 13 amino acids. Germline V gene data show CDR1 as MNHEY and CDR2 as SVGAGI. V lost 7 bases and J 0 bases, leaving 9 bases between the germline ends. CDR3 region: CASTGVLNTEAFF. CDR3 sequence (DNA): TGTGCCAGCACGGGCGTACTGAACACTGAAGCTTTCTTT.

V is TRBV12-3 or TRBV12-4 and J is TRBJ1-2, with no clear D. Trimming removed 5 bases from V and 3 bases from J, with 7 bases in between. There are 12 residues in the CDR3. CDR3 nucleotide sequence: TGTGCCAGCAGTCCGGACTACTATGGCTACACCTTC. It encodes CASSPDYYGYTF.

The genes are TRBV5-1 and TRBJ1-3; perhaps TRBD1 as D (6 bases). Trimming shortened V by 3 bases and J by 6 bases, and 10 bases separated the two germline ends. Looked up from germline, CDR1 is SGHRS and CDR2 is YFSETQ. CDR3 length equals 13 residues. In nucleotides, the CDR3 is TGCGCCAGCAGCTCCGGGACACCAAACACCATATATTTT. The encoded protein is CASSSGTPNTIYF.

This chain uses TRBV3-1 (or the pseudogene TRBV3-2) with TRBJ1-1; possibly TRBD1 for D (5 bases). This CDR3 comprises 14 residues. With 4 bases removed from V and 5 bases from J, the gap between germline ends came to 14 bases. The V gene's germline CDR1 is LGHDT and CDR2 YNNKEL (reference sequence). CDR3 loop: CASSPLGGGTEAFF. CDR3 DNA sequence: TGTGCCAGCAGCCCGCTGGGGGGAGGGACTGAAGCTTTCTTT.

The chain carries TRBV7-9 and TRBJ1-1, with no clear D. CDR1 and CDR2 (germline): SEHNR, FQNEAQ (reference sequence). Deletions cut 2 bases from V and 0 bases from J, with 7 bases between. The CDR3 totals 14 residues. CDR3 loop: CASSLSRLNTEAFF. In DNA form, the CDR3 reads TGTGCCAGCAGCTTAAGCAGATTGAACACTGAAGCTTTCTTT.

The genes are TRBV5-1 and TRBJ2-5; D ambiguous. The CDR3 has 14 amino acids. Germline V gives CDR1 SGHRS, CDR2 YFSETQ. Trimming stripped 1 base from V and 1 base from J, with 8 bases between. CDR3 region: CASSLWAAQETQYF. CDR3 nucleotide sequence: TGCGCCAGCAGCTTGTGGGCAGCCCAAGAGACCCAGTACTTC.

The chain is built from TRBV3-1 (or the pseudogene TRBV3-2) and TRBJ1-5; D not resolved. Germline CDR1 and CDR2: LGHDT and YNNKEL (reference sequence). V was clipped by 4 bases and J by 7 bases, with 11 bases between them. CDR3 length: 13 residues. CDR3 sequence reads: CASSPDGMQPQHF. The CDR3 DNA reads as TGTGCCAGCAGCCCGGACGGGATGCAGCCCCAGCATTTT.

The rearrangement joins TRBV2 to TRBJ2-7, with D maybe TRBD1 (6 bases). Trimming removed 7 bases at V and 7 bases at J, with 20 bases between. The CDR3 length is 14 residues. CDR1 is SNHLY, CDR2 FYNNEI, per germline. The CDR3 nucleotides read TGTGCCAGCAAAGTCGACAGGCCTCAAGGGGAGCAGTACTTC. Amino acids: CASKVDRPQGEQYF. Filled out from reference TRBV2 and TRBJ2-7, the complete variable domain reads EPEVTQTPSHQVTQMGQEVILRCVPISNHLYFYWYRQILGQKVEFLVSFYNNEISEKSEIFDDQFSVERPDGSNFTLKIRSTKLEDSAMYFCASKVDRPQGEQYFGPGTRLTVT.

The rearrangement links TRBV5-4 to TRBJ1-4; 8 bases match TRBD1. Germline CDR1 SGHNT, CDR2 YYREEE (reference sequence). This CDR3 contains 16 residues. V gave up 4 bases and J gave up 3 bases; unmatched junction bases: 8. CDR3 sequence (DNA): TGTGCCAGCAGCGTGACGACAGGGGACTCTAATGAAAAACTGTTTTTT. It is translated as CASSVTTGDSNEKLFF. Drawing the rest from reference TRBV5-4 and TRBJ1-4, the complete variable domain is ETGVTQSPTHLIKTRGQQVTLRCSSQSGHNTVSWYQQALGQGPQFIFQYYREEENGRGNFPPRFSGLQFPNYSSELNVNALELDDSALYLCASSVTTGDSNEKLFFGSGTQLSVL.

The chain links TRBV5-1 to TRBJ2-3, with D unresolved. Between the trimmed V and J ends, which lost 7 bases and 1 base, there was a span of 13 bases. The germline V gene has CDR1 SGHRS and CDR2 YFSETQ. The CDR3 loop spans 14 amino acids. The CDR3 nucleotides read TGCGCCAGCGCCAACCCAGAGGGCACAGATACGCAGTATTTT. Translation: CASANPEGTDTQYF.

The chain combines TRBV7-3 with TRBJ2-2; 8 nucleotides align to TRBD1. After removal of 5 bases from V and 5 bases from J, the junction contained 7 bases not matched to a gene. Germline V lookup: CDR1 SGHTA, CDR2 FQGTGA. This CDR3 is 15 amino acids long. The CDR3 coding sequence is TGTGCCAGCAGCCCCCAGACAGGGGAAACCGGGGAGCTGTTTTTT. Translated, it gives CASSPQTGETGELFF.

The chain recombines TRBV2 with TRBJ1-2; D gene uncertain. In germline, CDR1 is SNHLY, CDR2 FYNNEI. V lost 0 bases to trimming and J lost 8 bases, with 10 bases between them. The CDR3 consists of 13 residues. CDR3 coding DNA: TGTGCCAGCAGTGAAGCGCTGGGGAACGGCTACACCTTC. Residues: CASSEALGNGYTF.

CDR3 nucleotide sequence: TGTGCCAGCAGTTCCCGCGGGGGAGCAACTAATGAAAAACTGTTTTTT. Encoded protein: CASSSRGGATNEKLFF. This chain joins TRBV2 and TRBJ1-4; a possible D gene is TRBD1 (5 bases). The ends were cut back, 5 bases at V and 0 bases at J, with 13 bases in the middle. There are 16 residues in the CDR3. Germline V CDR1 and CDR2: SNHLY, FYNNEI.

The genes are TRBV5-1 and TRBJ2-7; D call uncertain. V lost 0 bases and J lost 3, with 7 bases in between. Germline V gives CDR1 SGHRS, CDR2 YFSETQ. The CDR3 spans 13 residues. CDR3: CASSLAPGYEQYF. Written as DNA, the CDR3 is TGCGCCAGCAGCTTGGCCCCAGGCTACGAGCAGTACTTC.